Following are 25 T cell receptor beta chains from one sample sequenced in a study of cytomegalovirus exposure and HLA in healthy donors. The PCR was carried out with 60 Vbeta primers and 13 Jbeta primers. Here immunoSEQ multiplex PCR was the method, and the copy in TCRdb shows in-frame clones only, minus some. The table records 90,000 to 150,000 clones, around 80% of them present only once. Sequencing input: PBMCs. These TCRs come from a woman aged 18-29 years in good health and CMV-seronegative.

With respect to this clone: In the same sample, other DNA sequences code for this CDR3. The V and J genes are TRBV9 and TRBJ1-2; TRBD1 might be the D (6 bases). The ends were cut back, 1 base at V and 4 bases at J, with 8 bases in the middle. This CDR3 has 13 amino acids. Germline CDR1 reads SGDLS; CDR2 reads YYNGEE. DNA for the CDR3: TGTGCCAGCAGCGTAACAGGGTCCTATGGCTACACCTTC. It is translated as CASSVTGSYGYTF. The complete variable domain, with remaining parts taken from reference TRBV9 and TRBJ1-2, reads DSGVTQTPKHLITATGQRVTLRCSPRSGDLSVYWYQQSLDQGLQFLIQYYNGEERAKGNILERFSAQQFPDLHSELNLSSLELGDSALYFCASSVTGSYGYTFGSGTRLTVV.

Details on this clone: Other DNA sequences in the same sample also yield this CDR3. The rearrangement uses TRBV10-3 and TRBJ1-5; TRBD1 matches at 9 bases. The CDR3 spans 15 residues. The V and J ends lost 4 bases and 3 bases, in that order; junction bases with no gene match: 4. Germline V lookup: CDR1 ENHRY, CDR2 SYGVKD. The DNA of the CDR3 is TGTGCCATCAGTGGAGGACAGGGGTTCAATCAGCCCCAGCATTTT. It specifies CAISGGQGFNQPQHF.

This clone has a single count. The chain joins TRBV2 to TRBJ2-7, with 9 bases matching TRBD1. The CDR3 is 16 amino acids. Germline V gene lookup returns CDR1 SNHLY and CDR2 FYNNEI. With 4 bases clipped from V and 5 bases from J, the junction kept 12 bases outside the gene matches. This CDR3 reads CASSGRRGTGTHEQYF. Here the CDR3 DNA reads TGTGCCAGCAGTGGGAGGAGGGGGACAGGGACCCACGAGCAGTACTTC.

This chain joins TRBV18 and TRBJ2-7, with 13 bases identical to TRBD2. The junction had 6 bases not matched to a gene; V was cut back by 5 bases and J by 2 bases. This CDR3 is built from 16 residues. Per germline, CDR1 KGHSH and CDR2 LQKENI. The CDR3 reads CASSSGLAGDTYEQYF. In DNA form, the CDR3 reads TGTGCCAGCTCATCCGGACTAGCGGGGGATACCTACGAGCAGTACTTC.

V is TRBV7-3 and J is TRBJ1-6, with TRBD1 matching over 7 bases. The CDR3 is 14 residues long. Germline CDR1 SGHTA, CDR2 FQGTGA. Trimming removed 5 bases from V and 8 bases from J; junction bases left unmatched: 6. DNA of the CDR3: TGTGCCAGCAGCCTCGGACAGGATCATTCACCCCTCCACTTT. Amino acid sequence: CASSLGQDHSPLHF.

J is TRBJ2-2 and V is TRBV4-1; 14 bases match TRBD2. J lost 2 bases, V lost 4 bases, and 6 bases had no gene match. The CDR3 loop spans 18 amino acids. The germline V gene encodes CDR1 MGHRA and CDR2 YSYEKL. Here the CDR3 reads CASSPRGLAGDNTGELFF. For the CDR3, the DNA is TGCGCCAGCAGCCCCAGGGGACTAGCGGGGGACAACACCGGGGAGCTGTTTTTT.

V is TRBV4-3 and J is TRBJ1-6; 9 nucleotides match TRBD1. There are 16 residues in the CDR3. Germline V gene sequence: CDR1 LGHNA, CDR2 YSLEER. V was clipped by 3 bases and J by 7 bases; unmatched bases: 7. The CDR3 is CASSQDRGVLNSPLHF. CDR3 sequence (DNA): TGCGCCAGCAGCCAGGACAGGGGCGTTCTGAATTCACCCCTCCACTTT.

The rearrangement uses TRBV19 and TRBJ1-4; D gene unclear. V lost 5 bases to trimming and J lost 2 bases, with 15 bases between them. The CDR3 is made up of 16 amino acids. Germline V gene lookup returns CDR1 LNHDA and CDR2 SQIVND (reference sequence). This CDR3 reads CASSSRGFGTNEKLFF. CDR3 bases: TGTGCCAGTAGTTCCCGAGGGTTTGGGACTAATGAAAAACTGTTTTTT. The whole variable domain, filled in from reference TRBV19 and TRBJ1-4, reads DGGITQSPKYLFRKEGQNVTLSCEQNLNHDAMYWYRQDPGQGLRLIYYSQIVNDFQKGDIAEGYSVSREKKESFPLTVTSAQKNPTAFYLCASSSRGFGTNEKLFFGSGTQLSVL.

A single count supports this clone. This chain links TRBV18 with TRBJ2-1; 9 nucleotides line up with TRBD1. Per the germline V gene, CDR1 is KGHSH and CDR2 is LQKENI. The CDR3 is 15 residues long. After removal of 6 bases from V and 5 bases from J, the junction contained 8 bases not matched to a gene. The CDR3 here is CASSSGTGWDNEQFF. The CDR3 DNA sequence: TGTGCCAGCTCGTCCGGGACAGGGTGGGACAATGAGCAGTTCTTC. The whole variable domain, filled in from reference TRBV18 and TRBJ2-1, reads NAGVMQNPRHLVRRRGQEARLRCSPMKGHSHVYWYRQLPEEGLKFMVYLQKENIIDESGMPKERFSAEFPKEGPSILRIQQVVRGDSAAYFCASSSGTGWDNEQFFGPGTRLTVL.

A single count supports this clone. The chain couples TRBV5-6 to TRBJ1-1; D not resolved. Trimming stripped 4 bases from V and 6 bases from J, with 13 bases between. The CDR3 runs to 13 residues. Germline assignment: CDR1 SGHDT and CDR2 YYEEEE. The CDR3 nucleotides are TGTGCCAGCAGCCGAGGTTCTATTGCTGAAGCTTTCTTT. It translates to CASSRGSIAEAFF.

V and J are TRBV19 and TRBJ1-1, with 8 nucleotides matching TRBD1. The germline CDR1 and CDR2 sequences are LNHDA and SQIVND (reference sequence). V was clipped by 3 bases and J by 8 bases; unmatched bases: 17. This CDR3 spans 17 amino acids. The CDR3 DNA reads TGTGCCAGTAGTATGGCCCCAGACAGGGGCAGTAAGGCGGAAGCTTTCTTT. Translating gives CASSMAPDRGSKAEAFF.

The chain is built from TRBV7-9 and TRBJ1-1, with 7 bases lining up with TRBD1. The ends lost 6 bases at V and 1 base at J; junction bases unmatched: 2. CDR1 and CDR2 from the germline V gene are SEHNR and FQNEAQ (reference sequence). The CDR3 runs to 13 residues. The DNA for the CDR3 is TGTGCCAGCAGAACAGGGGAGAACACTGAAGCTTTCTTT. Translation gives CASRTGENTEAFF.

The chain recombines TRBV5-4 with TRBJ1-2; D is ambiguous. Trimming shortened V by 1 base and J by 3 bases, and 13 bases separated the two germline ends. CDR3 length: 15 residues. The germline CDR1 and CDR2 sequences are SGHNT and YYREEE (reference sequence). CDR3 nucleotides: TGTGCCAGCAGCTTGTCTATGGGCCAGGACTATGGCTACACCTTC. This codes for CASSLSMGQDYGYTF.

J is TRBJ2-5 and V is TRBV7-9; 7 bases map to TRBD2. The CDR3 covers 18 residues. The junction had 15 bases not matched to a gene; V was cut back by 4 bases and J by 1 base. Germline-derived CDR1 and CDR2 are SEHNR and FQNEAQ (reference sequence). The CDR3 sequence: CASSSRSTGTTRQETQYF. The CDR3, as DNA: TGTGCCAGCAGCTCCAGATCGACCGGGACTACACGCCAAGAGACCCAGTACTTC.

J is TRBJ2-7 and V is TRBV6-5; no firm D call. V was pared by 2 bases and J by 2 bases, with 7 bases between. This CDR3 has 13 amino acids. Germline CDR1 MNHEY, CDR2 SVGAGI. The CDR3 bases are TGTGCCAGCAGTTACCGGCTAGCCTACGAGCAGTACTTC. This translates into CASSYRLAYEQYF.

The V and J genes are TRBV12-5 and TRBJ1-1; D not resolved. V was trimmed by 7 bases and J by 2 bases, leaving 14 bases between them. Germline values: CDR1 LGHNT, CDR2 FRNRAP. The CDR3 sequence is 14 residues long. The CDR3 sequence: CASALRVSNTEAFF. The CDR3 DNA sequence: TGTGCTAGTGCCCTGAGGGTTAGTAACACTGAAGCTTTCTTT.

This clone was observed a few times. One end of the junction varies from germline; a read error may be responsible. This chain uses TRBV7-7 with TRBJ2-5; D may be TRBD1 (6 bases). Germline V lookup: CDR1 SSHAT, CDR2 FNYEAQ (reference sequence). There are 13 residues in the CDR3. The CDR3 DNA reads TGTGCTAGCAGCGAGGACAGTCAAGAGACCCAGTACTTC. Residues: CASSEDSQETQYF.

The chain joins TRBV9 to TRBJ1-2; the D gene is possibly TRBD1 (6 bases). Germline V gives CDR1 SGDLS, CDR2 YYNGEE. Trimming took off 4 bases at V and 1 base at J, with 17 bases between the two ends. CDR3 length equals 16 residues. In DNA, the CDR3 is TGTGCCAGCAGCCTGCGACAGGTAGTCAGTAACTATGGCTACACCTTC. Amino acid sequence: CASSLRQVVSNYGYTF.

J is TRBJ1-2 and V is TRBV21-1. TRBV21-1 is a pseudogene segment. The CDR3 contains 13 residues. The CDR3 DNA is TGTGCCAGCAGCAAAGTCTTTGACTATGGCTACACCTTC. Its protein product is CASSKVFDYGYTF.

The V and J genes are TRBV4-1 and TRBJ1-1, with D hard to call. Trimming took off 2 bases at V and 3 bases at J, with 7 bases between the two ends. The CDR3 is 13 residues long. Germline assignment: CDR1 MGHRA and CDR2 YSYEKL. The CDR3 region has the DNA TGCGCCAGCAGCCAACCCGGGTACACTGAAGCTTTCTTT. It specifies CASSQPGYTEAFF.

The chain combines TRBV5-1 with TRBJ2-6; D remains unclear. CDR3 length: 16 residues. Germline V gene data show CDR1 as SGHRS and CDR2 as YFSETQ. V was clipped by 3 bases and J by 2 bases, with 12 bases between them. The CDR3 here is CASSSTNRAGANVLTF. As DNA, the CDR3 is TGCGCCAGCAGCTCGACCAACAGAGCTGGGGCCAACGTCCTGACTTTC.

This rearrangement joins TRBV7-2 to TRBJ2-7; possibly TRBD2 for D (5 bases). Trimming took 3 bases from V and 1 from J, leaving 7 bases between them. There are 13 residues in the CDR3. The germline V gene has CDR1 SGHTA and CDR2 FQGNSA. The CDR3 is CASSFGVSYEQYF. The DNA for the CDR3 is TGTGCCAGCAGCTTCGGGGTTTCCTACGAGCAGTACTTC. Variable domain in full (rest from reference TRBV7-2 and TRBJ2-7): GAGVSQSPSNKVTEKGKDVELRCDPISGHTALYWYRQSLGQGLEFLIYFQGNSAPDKSGLPSDRFSAERTGGSVSTLTIQRTQQEDSAVYLCASSFGVSYEQYFGPGTRLTVT.

This chain joins TRBV29-1 and TRBJ2-7; D not resolved. This CDR3 spans 13 amino acids. Germline V gives CDR1 SQVTM, CDR2 ANQGSEA. V lost 4 bases and J lost 2, with 12 bases in between. DNA for the CDR3: TGCAGCGTTGCGAGCATCCACCCCTACGAGCAGTACTTC. Translating it yields CSVASIHPYEQYF.

This clone was counted between two and nine times. The V gene is TRBV23-1, the J gene TRBJ2-5; D might be TRBD2 (5 bases). TRBV23-1 counts as an open reading frame of uncertain function. The CDR3 length is 17 residues. V lost 7 bases and J 0 bases, leaving 21 bases between the germline ends. DNA for the CDR3: TGCGCCAGCAACCCCCCAATCGAGGGTAACAACCAAGAGACCCAGTACTTC. The encoded protein is CASNPPIEGNNQETQYF.

The chain joins TRBV27 to TRBJ2-7; D unclear. The CDR3 totals 15 residues. Germline CDR1 is MNHEY and CDR2 is SMNVEV (reference sequence). Deletions cut 4 bases from V and 1 base from J, with 14 bases between. For the CDR3, the DNA is TGTGCCAGCAGTTCACCCGCGAGGCATTCCTACGAGCAGTACTTC. This encodes CASSSPARHSYEQYF.